Presented here are 20 T cell receptor beta chains from one specimen sequenced in a study of cytomegalovirus exposure and HLA in healthy donors. It was with 60 Vbeta and 13 Jbeta primers that the PCR ran. Only in-frame clones appear in the TCRdb table, and some are missing; sequencing was by immunoSEQ multiplex PCR. The table lists 200,000 to 250,000 clones, approximately 82% of them singletons. Sequencing input: PBMCs. The receptors here all came from a woman in her forties in good health and CMV-seronegative.

With regard to this clone: At one boundary the junction diverges from the germline segment, which might be a read error. The CDR3 sequence: CASSYSRQGDLGYTF. For the CDR3, the DNA is TGTGCCAGCAGCTACTCGAGACAGGGGGATTTGGGCTACACCTTC. The rearrangement uses TRBV6-6 and TRBJ1-2; 9 nucleotides match TRBD1. Germline V gene lookup returns CDR1 MNHNY and CDR2 SVGAGI (reference sequence). The CDR3 is 15 amino acids.

The rearrangement joins TRBV2 to TRBJ1-3, with 7 bases fitting TRBD1. V gave up 5 bases and J gave up 2 bases; unmatched junction bases: 6. This CDR3 comprises 15 residues. Germline V CDR1 and CDR2: SNHLY, FYNNEI. The CDR3 reads CASSSRDRAGNTIYF. For the CDR3, the DNA is TGTGCCAGCAGTTCCCGGGACAGAGCTGGAAACACCATATATTTT.

The chain links TRBV5-1 to TRBJ1-2, with D uncertain. V dropped 0 bases and J dropped 2 bases, with 8 bases sitting between them. Looked up from germline, CDR1 is SGHRS and CDR2 is YFSETQ. This CDR3 region has 14 residues. CDR3 sequence (DNA): TGCGCCAGCAGCTTGGATGGAGAGAACTATGGCTACACCTTC. Translating gives CASSLDGENYGYTF.

On this clone: Within the sample, other DNA sequences also encode this same CDR3. The V call is TRBV9, the J call TRBJ1-5, with no clear D. This CDR3 has 13 residues. The germline V gene encodes CDR1 SGDLS and CDR2 YYNGEE. Between the trimmed V and J ends, which lost 7 bases and 1 base, there was a span of 9 bases. The DNA of the CDR3 is TGTGCCAGCGGACCGGGAAGCAATCAGCCCCAGCATTTT. Encoded protein: CASGPGSNQPQHF.

The V and J genes are TRBV28 and TRBJ1-2; 9 nucleotides align to TRBD1. The CDR3 contains 14 residues. CDR1 and CDR2 (germline): MDHEN, SYDVKM. The J segment lost 4 bases and the V segment lost 6 bases, leaving 6 bases of the junction unmatched. The CDR3 sequence: CASRVQGASYGYTF. The DNA for the CDR3 is TGTGCCAGCAGGGTACAGGGGGCTAGCTATGGCTACACCTTC.

This chain links TRBV18 with TRBJ2-3; 8 bases align to TRBD2. CDR3 length: 15 residues. J gave up 2 bases and V 3 bases, and 4 bases lay outside the gene matches. Germline CDR1 is KGHSH and CDR2 is LQKENI. The CDR3, as DNA: TGTGCCAGCTCACCCCCTAGCGGGTTCACAGATACGCAGTATTTT. Its translation is CASSPPSGFTDTQYF.

This clone was counted between two and nine times. This sequence joins TRBV2 and TRBJ2-1, with 10 bases matching TRBD2. Germline loops: CDR1 SNHLY, CDR2 FYNNEI. This CDR3 has 15 amino acids. V was pared by 2 bases and J by 4 bases, with 2 bases of the junction left unmatched. The CDR3 protein is CASSEQLAGYNEQFF. The CDR3 coding sequence is TGTGCCAGCAGTGAACAACTAGCGGGGTACAATGAGCAGTTCTTC.

V gene TRBV9 combines with J gene TRBJ2-3; TRBD1 matches at 8 bases. This CDR3 contains 16 residues. Germline-derived CDR1 and CDR2 are SGDLS and YYNGEE. V gave up 3 bases and J gave up 3 bases; unmatched junction bases: 9. The CDR3 sequence: CASSAPGGGDTDTQYF. CDR3 nucleotide sequence: TGTGCCAGCAGCGCACCAGGGGGCGGTGATACAGATACGCAGTATTTT.

The chain is built from TRBV13 and TRBJ1-1, with D tentatively TRBD1 (6 bases). Trimming cost V 5 bases and J 7 bases, with 17 bases left between them. Germline V gives CDR1 PRHDT, CDR2 FYEKMQ (reference sequence). The CDR3 runs to 14 residues. CDR3 region: CASSPLGRGDEAFF. In DNA, the CDR3 is TGTGCCAGCAGCCCCCTGGGCAGGGGTGATGAAGCTTTCTTT.

The chain is built from TRBV29-1 and TRBJ2-1; D is perhaps TRBD2 (6 bases). CDR1 and CDR2 from the germline V gene are SQVTM and ANQGSEA. The CDR3 has 11 amino acids. The V end lost 4 bases, the J end lost 9 bases, and 10 bases lay between the germline ends. The CDR3 coding sequence is TGCAGCGTTGTAAAGGGAGGTGAGCAGTTCTTC. Translating gives CSVVKGGEQFF.

The chain carries TRBV7-6 and TRBJ2-7, with D possibly being TRBD2 (5 bases). V was shortened by 5 bases and J by 0 bases, with 14 bases between the two germline ends. Germline V CDR1 and CDR2: SGHVS, FNYEAQ. CDR3 length equals 15 residues. In DNA form, the CDR3 reads TGTGCCAGCAGCCCGTATAGTGGGAGCTCCTACGAGCAGTACTTC. Its protein product is CASSPYSGSSYEQYF. The whole variable domain, filled in from reference TRBV7-6 and TRBJ2-7, reads GAGVSQSPRYKVTKRGQDVALRCDPISGHVSLYWYRQALGQGPEFLTYFNYEAQQDKSGLPNDRFSAERPEGSISTLTIQRTEQRDSAMYRCASSPYSGSSYEQYFGPGTRLTVT.

The rearrangement links TRBV4-3 to TRBJ2-7; 13 bases agree with TRBD2. Trimming took 0 bases from V and 2 from J; bases not matched to a gene: 16. The CDR3 is made up of 21 amino acids. Germline lookup yields CDR1 LGHNA and CDR2 YSLEER. CDR3 in amino acids: CASSQDLVASGTSGVTYEQYF. The CDR3 coding sequence is TGCGCCAGCAGCCAAGATCTGGTGGCCTCCGGGACTAGCGGGGTTACCTACGAGCAGTACTTC.

CDR3 nucleotides: TGTGCCAGCTCCCCCCCCGTGGGACAAACCAATCAGCCCCAGCATTTT. Translation gives CASSPPVGQTNQPQHF. V is TRBV18 and J is TRBJ1-5; the D gene is possibly TRBD1 (6 bases). V gave up 6 bases and J gave up 3 bases, with 18 bases separating them. Germline lookup yields CDR1 KGHSH and CDR2 LQKENI. The CDR3 is 16 amino acids. The full variable domain, rest sourced from reference TRBV18 and TRBJ1-5, is NAGVMQNPRHLVRRRGQEARLRCSPMKGHSHVYWYRQLPEEGLKFMVYLQKENIIDESGMPKERFSAEFPKEGPSILRIQQVVRGDSAAYFCASSPPVGQTNQPQHFGDGTRLSIL.

The chain combines TRBV4-1 with TRBJ2-5; 8 bases line up with TRBD2. CDR1 is MGHRA and CDR2 is YSYEKL in the germline V gene. V trimming: 2 bases; J trimming: 4 bases; junction bases outside the gene matches: 3. The CDR3 runs to 14 residues. The CDR3 DNA sequence: TGCGCCAGCAGCCAACGGGGGGGGCGAGAGACCCAGTACTTC. This translates into CASSQRGGRETQYF.

J is TRBJ2-7 and V is TRBV4-3; TRBD2 aligns across 7 bases. This CDR3 is 16 amino acids long. V lost 0 bases, J lost 5 bases, and 10 bases stayed unmatched. The germline V gene encodes CDR1 LGHNA and CDR2 YSLEER. The CDR3 DNA reads TGCGCCAGCAGCCAAGATTGGCCGATGGGAGGGGACGAGCAGTACTTC. Encoded protein: CASSQDWPMGGDEQYF.

This clone has just one count. The chain joins TRBV2 to TRBJ1-2, with TRBD1 identical over 10 bases. There are 13 residues in the CDR3. Germline-derived CDR1 and CDR2 are SNHLY and FYNNEI. Germline trimming cut 9 bases from V and 3 bases from J; bases unmatched to any gene: 4. This CDR3 is CASETGGDYGYTF. In nucleotides, the CDR3 is TGTGCCAGTGAGACAGGGGGCGACTATGGCTACACCTTC.

This rearrangement joins TRBV7-8 to TRBJ2-3; D is perhaps TRBD1 (6 bases). Trimming took off 5 bases at V and 6 bases at J, with 9 bases between the two ends. This CDR3 region has 12 residues. Germline V gives CDR1 SGHVS, CDR2 FQNEAQ. The CDR3 here is CASSQQGDTQYF. The CDR3 DNA reads as TGTGCCAGCAGCCAGCAGGGGGATACGCAGTATTTT. Based on the CDR3 plus reference TRBV7-8 and TRBJ2-3, the full variable domain is GAGVSQSPRYKVAKRGQDVALRCDPISGHVSLFWYQQALGQGPEFLTYFQNEAQLDKSGLPSDRFFAERPEGSVSTLKIQRTQQEDSAVYLCASSQQGDTQYFGPGTRLTVL.

The gene calls are TRBV27 and TRBJ2-7; TRBD2 matches 8 bases. V lost 5 bases and J lost 2; bases outside the gene matches: 5. The CDR3 contains 14 residues. Germline V CDR1 and CDR2: MNHEY, SMNVEV (reference sequence). The CDR3 reads CASSQHSGTYEQYF. Here the CDR3 DNA reads TGTGCCAGCAGTCAACATAGCGGGACCTACGAGCAGTACTTC.

This clone has just a few counts. This CDR3 is CASSPELGATEAFF. The CDR3 nucleotides read TGTGCCAGCAGCCCGGAGTTGGGGGCGACTGAAGCTTTCTTT. This chain uses TRBV7-9 with TRBJ1-1; tentative D call: TRBD1 (6 bases). CDR3 size: 14 residues. The germline CDR1 and CDR2 sequences are SEHNR and FQNEAQ (reference sequence). Between the trimmed V and J ends, which lost 5 bases and 5 bases, there was a span of 15 bases.

This clone occurred a few times. This chain connects TRBV21-1 to TRBJ2-7; the D call in the table, TRBD1, was not verified against the DNA. TRBV21-1 is classified as a pseudogene. There are 14 residues in the CDR3. The CDR3 DNA reads as TGTGCCAGCAGCCAACGGGACAGGGGGCGCGAGCAGTACTTC. This codes for CASSQRDRGREQYF.